The text below deals with one T cell receptor beta chain. Its cognate antigen is unknown. The source of the sample is a study of T cell responses to AZD1222 COVID-19 vaccine. Study-wide background: Pooling was applied to second doses at about 4 or about 12 weeks. Whole-study findings and limits: No day 14 peak samples; only post-peak repertoires were characterized. Two doses of AZD1222 preceded a rise in Spike-specific TCR breadth and depth.

CDR3 length: 11 amino acids. V lost 6 bases, J lost 8 bases, and 2 bases stayed unmatched. Per the germline V gene, CDR1 is MDHEN and CDR2 is SYDVKM. Some clones are missing from TCRdb's copy, which holds only in-frame ones; the method was immunoSEQ multiplex PCR. The table has fewer than 120,000 clones, around 90% seen once. Sequenced material: peripheral blood, taken on day 0 of AZD1222 vaccination. The receptor comes from an adult in good health. The chain recombines TRBV28 with TRBJ1-1; 8 bases agree with TRBD1. The CDR3 DNA reads as TGTGCCAGCAGGAGGGACAGGGAAGCTTTCTTT. Translating it yields CASRRDREAFF.